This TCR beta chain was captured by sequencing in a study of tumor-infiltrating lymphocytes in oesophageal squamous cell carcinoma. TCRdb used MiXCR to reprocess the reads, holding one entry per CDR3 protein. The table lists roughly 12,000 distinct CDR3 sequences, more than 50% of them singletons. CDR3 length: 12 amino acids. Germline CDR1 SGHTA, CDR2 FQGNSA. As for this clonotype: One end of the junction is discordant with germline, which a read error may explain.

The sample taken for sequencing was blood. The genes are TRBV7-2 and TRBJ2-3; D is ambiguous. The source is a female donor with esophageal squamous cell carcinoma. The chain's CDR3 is CASSLGNSPLHF. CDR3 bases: TGTGCCAGCAGCTTAGGGAATTCACCCCTCCACTTC.